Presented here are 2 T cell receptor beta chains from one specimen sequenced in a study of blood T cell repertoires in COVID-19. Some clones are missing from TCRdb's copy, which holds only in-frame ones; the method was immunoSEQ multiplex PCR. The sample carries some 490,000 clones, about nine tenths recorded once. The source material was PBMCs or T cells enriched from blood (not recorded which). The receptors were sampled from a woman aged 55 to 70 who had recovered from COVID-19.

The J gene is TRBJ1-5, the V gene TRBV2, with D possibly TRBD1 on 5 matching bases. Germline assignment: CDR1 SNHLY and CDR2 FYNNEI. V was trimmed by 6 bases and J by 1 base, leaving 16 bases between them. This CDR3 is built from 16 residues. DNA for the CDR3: TGTGCCAGCAGGGCAGGGTTATCGATGAGCAATCAGCCCCAGCATTTT. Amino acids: CASRAGLSMSNQPQHF.

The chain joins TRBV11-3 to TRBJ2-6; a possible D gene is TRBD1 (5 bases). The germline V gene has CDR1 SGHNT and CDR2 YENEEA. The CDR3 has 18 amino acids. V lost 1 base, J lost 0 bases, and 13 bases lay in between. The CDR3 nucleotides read TGTGCCAGCAGCTTAGTTGGGGCAATAAGCTCTGGGGCCAACGTCCTGACTTTC. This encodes CASSLVGAISSGANVLTF.